The rows below give T cell receptor beta chains drawn from one sample of a study of post-analysis software for immune sequencing data. In TCRdb, the PCR reads were re-called with MiXCR into one record per CDR3 protein. The table has approximately 730,000 distinct CDR3 sequences, about 43% seen once; the top ten hold around 4.7%. The sequenced sample was blood. Every receptor here comes from a girl under 18 with multiple sclerosis. Each CDR3 is given with its conserved first and last residue. The D gene is left open where the match is weak. Some rows mark clone size as missing; the rest say once, few, many or name a class of expanded clone.

d_call clone_size j_call v_call cdr3_aa
- - TRBJ2-3 TRBV6-1 CASRSHPPLAVSTDTQYF
TRBD1 - TRBJ2-1 TRBV12-3/TRBV12-4 CATGPRDSNNEQFF
- - TRBJ1-5 TRBV20-1 CSARDRSGYSNQPQHF
- - TRBJ2-3 TRBV11-2 CASSTQGTSTDTQYF
- - TRBJ2-5 TRBV20-1 CSARSGSGAKQETQYF
- - TRBJ2-1 TRBV6-6 CASSYSLGYNEQFF
TRBD2 few TRBJ2-1 TRBV7-9 CASSKREVWPNEQFF
TRBD2 - - TRBV15 CATSRDKGTTYEQYF
- - TRBJ1-3 TRBV20-1 CSARDRSPGNSGNTIYF
- few TRBJ2-7 TRBV4-1 CASSQDHGSWAGTYEQYF
- few TRBJ2-7 TRBV7-8 CASSFLDPFYEQYF
- - TRBJ2-7 TRBV7-6 CASSLGEDSYEQYF
- - TRBJ2-7 TRBV29-1 CSARGAGAYEQYF
TRBD2 - TRBJ2-1 TRBV12-3/TRBV12-4 CASSLSGSGEQFF
- - TRBJ2-1 TRBV7-3 CASSPGLPWGNEQFF
- - TRBJ2-1 TRBV5-1 CASSYGGVTNEQFF
TRBD2 - TRBJ2-1 TRBV29-1 CSVEGLAGPYNEQFF
- few TRBJ2-3 TRBV7-6 CATSGVGGSTDTQYF
- many TRBJ2-7 TRBV6-1 CAAQGRSYEQYF
TRBD2 - - TRBV27 CASSLSGLAGGNEQYF
- few TRBJ2-4 TRBV7-8 CASSLAGAREYF
- - TRBJ2-5 TRBV9 CASSVGSREKQETQYF
- few TRBJ2-5 TRBV12-3/TRBV12-4 CASSLELARETQYF
TRBD2 - TRBJ2-1 TRBV3-1 CASNPGGAWDEQFF
- - TRBJ1-4 TRBV20-1 CSARDGGKSEKLFF
TRBD2 few TRBJ2-1 TRBV7-9 CASSFTASGRDEQFF
- - TRBJ2-3 TRBV7-6 CASSSRPHTDTQYF
- - TRBJ2-6 TRBV3-1 CASSHGRGSGANVLTF
TRBD1 - TRBJ2-7 TRBV11-2 CASSLLVQGDEQYF
TRBD2 few TRBJ2-7 TRBV29-1 CSVEDSSGSDYRHEQYF
- - TRBJ1-1 TRBV6-1 CASSEGQRNTEAFF
- - TRBJ1-2 TRBV6-5 CASSRDGSYGYTF
TRBD1 - TRBJ2-3 TRBV11-1 CASSVTGKETDTQYF
- - TRBJ2-5 TRBV15 CATSRDQTVQETQYF
TRBD1 few TRBJ2-7 TRBV18 CASSTGTGRIEQYF
TRBD1 - TRBJ2-7 TRBV6-2/TRBV6-3 CASKSTGERYEQYF
- few TRBJ2-6 TRBV5-1 CASSMTHQPSGANVLTF
- - TRBJ1-2 TRBV7-9 CASSLAKGQINTF
- - TRBJ2-5 TRBV19 CASRKTGSQETQYF
TRBD1 - TRBJ2-7 TRBV7-2 CASSLGQGLPYEQYF
- - TRBJ2-7 TRBV20-1 CSARAPPNYEQYF
- - TRBJ1-1 TRBV6-6 CASSYPEIRNTEAFF
TRBD2 - TRBJ2-1 TRBV20-1 CSFRTSGSSLSSYNEQFF
- few TRBJ2-7 TRBV7-2 CASSLRWGHEQYF
TRBD2 - TRBJ2-5 TRBV5-6 CASSSSGKYYEQYF
- - TRBJ2-6 TRBV19 CASTFGSGANVLTF
TRBD2 - TRBJ2-2 TRBV9 CASSVGLAVNTGELFF
TRBD2 - TRBJ2-5 TRBV20-1 CSADHPSGGPGGQETQYF
- few TRBJ1-2 TRBV9 CASSVDMRNYGYTF
- few TRBJ1-1 TRBV29-1 CSVEGSSEAFF
- - TRBJ1-6 TRBV20-1 CSARDSSRGNSPLHF
- - TRBJ1-2 TRBV18 CASSRRDTPGANYGYTF
- - TRBJ1-2 TRBV28 CASSFGLLNYGYTF
TRBD2 few TRBJ2-1 TRBV9 CASSVGGTTYNEQFF